There are a few counts of the clone carrying this TCR beta chain. The antigen is unknown. Expressed TCRB transcripts were sequenced because the entire RNA isolate underwent reverse transcription. Measured with immunoSEQ multiplex PCR; TCRdb has only the in-frame clones, and not every one. The sample gives about 660,000 clones, 11% to 15% of which show up once; 0.03% to 0.04% is in the top ten. This sample stems from a study of beta chain features in type 1 diabetes. Regarding the study as a whole: The study found that naive, central memory and Treg TCRB repertoires appeared more similar in patients than in healthy donors. When Type 1 diabetes patients were examined, their TCRB CDR3s proved moderately but significantly shorter in all four CD4+ subsets.

Sequences were obtained from naive CD4+ T cells from blood. The origin of this receptor is a man aged 18 to 29 with type 1 diabetes.

The CDR3 coding sequence is TGTGCCTGGAGTGGGGACAGGGGTGGCAATCAGCCCCAGCATTTT. Amino acid sequence: CAWSGDRGGNQPQHF. V and J are TRBV30 and TRBJ1-5, with 10 bases that match TRBD1. J lost 2 bases, V lost 1 base, and 2 bases had no gene match. Looked up from germline, CDR1 is GTSNPN and CDR2 is SVGIG (reference sequence). The CDR3 is 15 residues long.